Listed below are T cell receptor beta chains from one sample, sequenced in a study of blood T cell repertoires in COVID-19. Assay used: immunoSEQ multiplex PCR; TCRdb lists only in-frame clones, some missing. Here the sample spans 95,000 to 150,000 clones, more than 60% being singletons. The specimen was peripheral blood. The receptors shown here come from a man in his sixties or seventies with acute or convalescent COVID-19. Both conserved end residues are part of each CDR3. The order of the fields is clone size, D gene, J gene, V gene, CDR3 DNA, CDR3 protein. D genes are given only for firm matches. Not all rows give a size; the values are once, few, many and, for expanded clones, a class.

size: -; D: -; J: TRBJ2-7; V: TRBV3-1/TRBV3-2; DNA: TGTGCCAGCAGCCAAGTGGTCAGGGGACGAACTGATTCCTACGAGCAGTACTTC; CDR3: CASSQVVRGRTDSYEQYF
size: -; D: TRBD1; J: TRBJ1-1; V: TRBV12-3/TRBV12-4; DNA: TGTGCCAGCCAACCGGAGGGACAGGCCAAAGCTTTCTTT; CDR3: CASQPEGQAKAFF
size: few; D: -; J: TRBJ1-2; V: TRBV11-2; DNA: TGTGCCAGCAGCAGCGACTATGGCTACACCTTC; CDR3: CASSSDYGYTF
size: -; D: -; J: TRBJ2-1; V: TRBV10-3; DNA: TGTGCCATCAGTGAGCCGTATTCACGGGACTACAATGAGCAGTTCTTC; CDR3: CAISEPYSRDYNEQFF
size: -; D: -; J: TRBJ1-4; V: TRBV2; DNA: TGTGCCAGCAGTATCGGCCTCGGCCGCGGAGAAAAACTGTTTTTT; CDR3: CASSIGLGRGEKLFF
size: once; D: TRBD1; J: TRBJ1-2; V: TRBV19; DNA: TGTGCCAGTAGTGACCGGGACAGAGGCGGCTACACCTTC; CDR3: CASSDRDRGGYTF
size: once; D: TRBD2; J: TRBJ2-1; V: TRBV7-9; DNA: TGTGCCAGCAGCTCCTTACTAGCGGGGGCCCCAGGTGGCAATGAGCAGTTCTTC; CDR3: CASSSLLAGAPGGNEQFF
size: -; D: TRBD1; J: TRBJ1-4; V: TRBV11-2; DNA: TGTGCCAGCAGCTCGACACAGGGGGCCTTTGAAAAACTGTTTTTT; CDR3: CASSSTQGAFEKLFF
size: -; D: TRBD2; J: TRBJ2-1; V: TRBV4-3; DNA: TGCGCCAGCAGCCAAGTGGGCGGGGGTTCCTACAATGAGCAGTTCTTC; CDR3: CASSQVGGGSYNEQFF
size: -; D: -; J: TRBJ1-5; V: TRBV2; DNA: TGTGCCAGCAGTGTGCGAAGAGGCAATCAGCCCCAGCATTTT; CDR3: CASSVRRGNQPQHF
size: -; D: -; J: TRBJ1-1; V: TRBV30; DNA: TGTGCCTGGAGTTTGTGGGGGGGTGCGAGCACTGAAGCTTTCTTT; CDR3: CAWSLWGGASTEAFF
size: -; D: TRBD1; J: TRBJ1-2; V: TRBV18; DNA: TGTGCCAGCTCACCTGACGGACAGGGATACGGCTACACCTTC; CDR3: CASSPDGQGYGYTF
size: -; D: -; J: TRBJ2-2; V: TRBV4-3; DNA: TGCGCCAGCAGCCAAGTTCCGGGACACCAGAACACCGGGGAGCTGTTTTTT; CDR3: CASSQVPGHQNTGELFF
size: -; D: -; J: TRBJ2-3; V: TRBV10-3; DNA: TGTGCCATCAGTGCCGTGAGACAGCAGAATACGCAGTATTTT; CDR3: CAISAVRQQNTQYF
size: -; D: TRBD2; J: TRBJ2-3; V: TRBV15; DNA: TGTGCCACCAGCAGAGACCGACTAGCGCCAGATACGCAGTATTTT; CDR3: CATSRDRLAPDTQYF
size: -; D: -; J: TRBJ1-1; V: TRBV3-1/TRBV3-2; DNA: TGTGCCAGCAGCCAAGGGTCAGGTTCGGCTTTCTTT; CDR3: CASSQGSGSAFF